Listed here are 16 T cell receptor beta chains from one sample, sequenced in a study of blood T cells in healthy people across ages (dated by TCRdb to between 2015 and 2017). The library came from 5' RACE. The listed sequencing device is Illumina HiSeq 2500. A second PCR of about 6 to 11 cycles was run with a J-beta primer mix and a sample-barcoded 5' primer. The public reads were reprocessed in TCRdb via fastp at Q25 and MiXCR, keeping in-frame beta chains. Each CDR3 protein gets just one entry, which takes the most common genes and DNA from the rows behind it. The sample profile shows some 900,000 distinct CDR3 sequences; 45% to 50% of them were found once. Roughly 12% of the sample comes from the top ten. The sample taken for sequencing was blood. All receptors come from a man aged 25 to 45 in good health.

The chain is built from TRBV4-2 and TRBJ2-7; no firm D call. V was cut by 0 bases and J by 4 bases, with 19 bases left in between. CDR3 size: 17 residues. Germline-derived CDR1 and CDR2 are LGHNA and YNFKEQ. CDR3 coding DNA: TGTGCCAGCAGCCAAGACAAGGCCGGCGCAGTCCCTTACGAGCAGTACTTC. Translated: CASSQDKAGAVPYEQYF.

This clonotype was counted only a few times. V and J are TRBV5-1 and TRBJ2-1; 8 nucleotides agree with TRBD1. The V segment lost 4 bases and the J segment 5 bases; nucleotides outside the gene matches: 2. The germline V gene encodes CDR1 SGHRS and CDR2 YFSETQ. The CDR3 totals 13 residues. DNA of the CDR3: TGCGCCAGCAGCATGGACAGGGACAATGAGCAGTTCTTC. This gives the protein CASSMDRDNEQFF.

This chain joins TRBV29-1 and TRBJ1-6; the D is unclear. The CDR3 contains 14 residues. V was cut by 5 bases and J by 8 bases, with 16 bases left in between. Per the germline V gene, CDR1 is SQVTM and CDR2 is ANQGSEA. The CDR3 DNA follows: TGCAGCGTTTCAGGACGGGTGGACGATTCACCCCTCCACTTT. Residues: CSVSGRVDDSPLHF.

In this sample, this clonotype turned up a few times. The V call is TRBV12-3 or TRBV12-4, the J call TRBJ2-5; possibly TRBD1 for D (6 bases). The DNA end lines up better with TRBJ2-7; the J call may be wrong. The CDR3 covers 15 residues. The CDR3 is CASSLYRDTRGEQYF. The CDR3 DNA reads TGTGCCAGCAGTCTATACCGGGACACAAGGGGCGAGCAGTACTTC.

This chain uses TRBV29-1 with TRBJ2-3; perhaps TRBD1 as D (6 bases). The V and J ends lost 2 bases and 0 bases respectively, with 15 bases between them. The CDR3 consists of 16 residues. CDR1 and CDR2 (germline): SQVTM, ANQGSEA. For the CDR3, the DNA is TGCAGCGTTGAAATCCGGACAGTTTCTAGCACAGATACGCAGTATTTT. It codes for CSVEIRTVSSTDTQYF.

The chain recombines TRBV5-1 with TRBJ2-3; D unresolved. This CDR3 comprises 14 residues. Deletions cut 4 bases from V and 6 bases from J, with 15 bases between. The V gene's germline CDR1 is SGHRS and CDR2 YFSETQ. The CDR3 DNA follows: TGCGCCAGCAGCGGCTTCCCCAAGCCGGATACGCAGTATTTT. It encodes CASSGFPKPDTQYF.

This clonotype was detected ten times or more. V is TRBV12-3 or TRBV12-4 and J is TRBJ2-5; no definite D call. Trimming removed 6 bases from V and 3 bases from J, with 14 bases in between. The CDR3 contains 14 residues. CDR3 nucleotide sequence: TGTGCCAGCAGCCCCAGTGTTAGGGAAGAGACCCAGTACTTC. The encoded protein is CASSPSVREETQYF.

This rearrangement joins TRBV4-3 to TRBJ1-2; 8 bases map to TRBD1. The CDR3 loop spans 15 amino acids. Trimming at V came to 3 bases and at J to 3 bases, leaving 6 bases not matched to a gene. CDR1 and CDR2 (germline): LGHNA, YSLEER. The CDR3 loop is CASSQEATGDYGYTF. CDR3 DNA: TGCGCCAGCAGCCAGGAGGCGACAGGGGACTATGGCTACACCTTC.

The J gene is TRBJ2-1, the V gene TRBV6-2 or TRBV6-3; D remains unclear. Germline loops: CDR1 MNHEY, CDR2 SVGEGT. The CDR3 runs to 16 residues. Trimming stripped 4 bases from V and 2 bases from J, with 15 bases between. CDR3 region: CASSLQFLTPYNEQFF. In nucleotides, the CDR3 is TGTGCCAGCAGTTTACAGTTCTTAACCCCCTACAATGAGCAGTTCTTC.

This sequence joins TRBV24-1 and TRBJ2-3; 7 positions match TRBD1. There are 14 residues in the CDR3. The ends lost 9 bases at V and 2 bases at J; junction bases unmatched: 7. Germline loops: CDR1 KGHDR, CDR2 SFDVKD. CDR3: CATRKTGPTDTQYF. The CDR3 DNA sequence: TGTGCCACCCGAAAGACAGGGCCCACAGATACGCAGTATTTT.

The chain links TRBV15 to TRBJ1-1, with D maybe TRBD1 (6 bases). Between the trimmed V and J ends, which lost 3 bases and 1 base, there was a span of 15 bases. The length of the CDR3 is 16 residues. CDR1 is LNHNV and CDR2 is YYDKDF in the germline V gene (reference sequence). CDR3 sequence reads: CATSSASGHQNTEAFF. For the CDR3, the DNA is TGTGCCACCAGCAGTGCCTCGGGACACCAGAACACTGAAGCTTTCTTT.

V gene TRBV27 combines with J gene TRBJ2-7, with D perhaps matching TRBD1 or TRBD2 (5 bases each). The CDR3 is made up of 14 amino acids. Trimming pared 6 bases from V and 2 bases from J, leaving 14 bases between. Germline lookup yields CDR1 MNHEY and CDR2 SMNVEV (reference sequence). The CDR3 loop reads CASRTRDAAYEQYF. CDR3 sequence (DNA): TGTGCCAGCAGAACCCGGGACGCCGCCTACGAGCAGTACTTC.

V is TRBV6-5 and J is TRBJ2-3; possibly TRBD1 for D (6 bases). V was trimmed by 10 bases and J by 6 bases, leaving 23 bases between them. Germline V gene sequence: CDR1 MNHEY, CDR2 SVGAGI. The CDR3 covers 15 residues. As DNA, the CDR3 is TGTGCCACCTCCTCCCGGTACAGGGATTGGGATACGCAGTATTTT. This codes for CATSSRYRDWDTQYF.

This clonotype was detected only a few times. This chain connects TRBV21-1 to TRBJ2-7. TRBV21-1 has pseudogene status. This CDR3 has 12 amino acids. As DNA, the CDR3 is TGTGCCAGCAGCAAATTCAGGTTGTGGCAGTACTTC. Protein product: CASSKFRLWQYF.

This rearrangement joins TRBV7-9 to TRBJ1-5; no reliable D call. Germline V gene lookup returns CDR1 SEHNR and CDR2 FQNEAQ (reference sequence). The V end was cut by 3 bases, the J end by 2 bases, with 11 bases between. The CDR3 has 15 residues. The CDR3 loop reads CASSFTAAGNQPQHF. In DNA, the CDR3 is TGTGCCAGCAGCTTCACAGCCGCGGGCAATCAGCCCCAGCATTTT.

The chain carries TRBV14 and TRBJ2-5; D is perhaps TRBD2 (5 bases). The DNA end is more similar to TRBJ2-7, so the J call may be wrong. The germline gives CDR1 SGHDN, CDR2 FVKESK. The CDR3 has 14 residues. CDR3 sequence reads: CASSRGLTPDEQYF. CDR3 DNA: TGTGCCAGCAGCCGAGGACTCACCCCTGACGAGCAGTACTTC.